This is a list of T cell receptor beta chains from one sample in a study of blood T cell repertoires in COVID-19. Generated by immunoSEQ multiplex PCR, the TCRdb table keeps only in-frame clones and is missing some. The table includes 200,000 to 250,000 clones, approximately 89% detected once. The source material was peripheral blood. These receptors all come from a woman aged 55-70 years who had recovered from COVID-19. The CDR3 runs from the conserved cysteine through the conserved F or W. The D gene is left open where the match is weak. Clone size is shown for a subset of rows, as once, few, many or a class of expanded clone.

V	J	D	size	DNA	CDR3
TRBV7-3	TRBJ1-3	.	once	TGTGCCAGCAGCTTAACTGGGGGCGCAGGAAACACCATATATTTT	CASSLTGGAGNTIYF
TRBV5-6	TRBJ1-2	TRBD1	.	TGTGCCAGCAGCTTGGGGCACGGACAGGGTAAAGGTGGCTACACCTTC	CASSLGHGQGKGGYTF
TRBV4-2	TRBJ2-3	TRBD2	few	TGTGCCAGCAGCCCGGGACTAGCCGATGAACTTAGCACAGATACGCAGTATTTT	CASSPGLADELSTDTQYF
TRBV9	TRBJ2-1	.	.	TGTGCCAGCAGCGTAGCGCCGGGATTCAAGGCCTCTGAGCAGTTCTTC	CASSVAPGFKASEQFF
TRBV10-3	TRBJ1-6	.	.	TGTGCCATCAGTGAATCACAGGAGTTTAATTCACCCCTCCACTTT	CAISESQEFNSPLHF
TRBV6-2/TRBV6-3	TRBJ1-4	.	.	TGTGCCAGCAGTCCCCCGGACGGAAGGGGCGTTAATGAAAAACTGTTTTTT	CASSPPDGRGVNEKLFF
TRBV7-2	TRBJ2-7	.	.	TGTGCCAGCAGCTTAGGAGCCTTCGAGCAGTACTTC	CASSLGAFEQYF
TRBV21-1	TRBJ2-7	.	.	TGTGCCAGCACCAAAAGGTCCAGGGACGAGCAGTACTTC	CASTKRSRDEQYF
TRBV5-6	TRBJ2-7	.	.	TGTGCCAGCAGCTTGGTAAGGTCGAATGGAGCCGAGCAGTACTTC	CASSLVRSNGAEQYF
TRBV19	TRBJ1-2	.	.	TGTGCCAGTAGTATCCCGGGAGCAGGGAACAACTATGGCTACACCTTC	CASSIPGAGNNYGYTF
TRBV28	TRBJ2-1	.	.	TGTGCCAGCAGACGACAGTCATTCGCGTACAATGAGCAGTTCTTC	CASRRQSFAYNEQFF
TRBV7-8	TRBJ2-4	TRBD2	.	TGTGCCAGCAGCTTAGTGGCAGGGAGGGACATTCAGTACTTC	CASSLVAGRDIQYF
TRBV15	TRBJ1-2	TRBD1	.	TGTGCCACCAGCAGAGATCCCGGGACAGGGGCGTTAAGGGGAGACTATGGCTACACCTTC	CATSRDPGTGALRGDYGYTF
TRBV11-2	TRBJ2-2	TRBD1	.	TGTGCCAGCAGCTTAAAAGGGGGCGCGGGCACCGGGGAGCTGTTTTTT	CASSLKGGAGTGELFF
TRBV18	TRBJ1-6	TRBD1	.	TGTGCCAGCTCACCGGGACAGGGGTCACCCCTCCACTTT	CASSPGQGSPLHF
TRBV9	TRBJ1-4	.	.	TGTGCCAGCGGTGCGGGAGCTAATGAAAAACTGTTTTTT	CASGAGANEKLFF
TRBV3-1/TRBV3-2	TRBJ1-5	.	.	TGTGCCAGCAGCCAAGTTTATGGCAATCAGCCCCAGCATTTT	CASSQVYGNQPQHF
TRBV6-6	TRBJ2-1	TRBD2	.	TGTGCCAGCAGTCCCAATTTGAAGGGACTAGCGGGGGGGCCTAGTGAGCAGTTCTTC	CASSPNLKGLAGGPSEQFF
TRBV2	TRBJ2-7	TRBD1	.	TGTGCCAGCAGTGGGGACAGGCCCTCCTACGAGCAGTACTTC	CASSGDRPSYEQYF
TRBV5-6	TRBJ1-5	.	.	TGTGCCAGCAGCTTGCAGTTCCGGGAGGATCAGCCCCAGCATTTT	CASSLQFREDQPQHF
TRBV19	TRBJ1-5	.	few	TGTGCCAGTAGTATAGTTTCGCAGGGAAATCAGCCCCAGCATTTT	CASSIVSQGNQPQHF
TRBV11-2	TRBJ1-2	TRBD1	.	TGTGCCAGCAGTCCCGGGACAGCCTATGGCTACACCTTC	CASSPGTAYGYTF
TRBV24-1	TRBJ2-7	.	.	TGTGCCACCAGTGATTACACCAGGGGTTTCGGCTCTTCTCAGCAGTACTTC	CATSDYTRGFGSSQQYF
TRBV6-4	TRBJ2-2	.	.	TGTGCCAGCAGTGTTAACAGGGCGGACACCGGGGAGCTGTTTTTT	CASSVNRADTGELFF
TRBV3-1/TRBV3-2	TRBJ1-1	.	once	TGTGCCAGCACGCCACAGGGAACTTACACTGAAGCTTTCTTT	CASTPQGTYTEAFF
TRBV28	TRBJ2-7	.	.	TGTGCCAGCAGTTCAGGGTCCGACAGACCTTACGAGCAGTACTTC	CASSSGSDRPYEQYF
TRBV9	TRBJ2-7	TRBD2	.	TGTGCCAGCAGCCGGGGAGGGCTAGCGGGGGGCGAGCAGTACTTC	CASSRGGLAGGEQYF
TRBV12-3/TRBV12-4	TRBJ1-2	.	.	TGTGCCAGCAAGCGGGCGAACTATGGCTACACCTTC	CASKRANYGYTF
TRBV5-1	TRBJ2-3	TRBD1	.	TGCGCCAGCAGCGTGCCGGGACAGGGAGGAACAGATACGCAGTATTTT	CASSVPGQGGTDTQYF
TRBV6-2/TRBV6-3	TRBJ2-5	TRBD2	once	TGTGCCAGCAGCCTCGAAAGCGGGGGCAAAGAGACCCAGTACTTC	CASSLESGGKETQYF
TRBV7-8	TRBJ2-1	.	.	TGTGCCAGCAGCTTAGCGCGCCTCCAACGTCCCTACAATGAGCAGTTCTTC	CASSLARLQRPYNEQFF
TRBV7-2	TRBJ1-1	.	.	TGTGCCAGCAGCTTATTGCAGGGGTACACTGAAGCTTTCTTT	CASSLLQGYTEAFF
TRBV5-1	TRBJ1-1	.	.	TGCGCCAGCAGCTCCCAGAACACTGAAGCTTTCTTT	CASSSQNTEAFF
TRBV28	TRBJ2-1	.	few	TGTGCCATCTCACCTTCAGGGTCCCTAATCAACAATGAGCAGTTCTTC	CAISPSGSLINNEQFF
TRBV10-3	TRBJ2-5	.	.	TGTGCCATCAGACAGGGGAGTGGGGGGCAAGAGACCCAGTACTTC	CAIRQGSGGQETQYF
TRBV7-2	TRBJ2-7	.	.	TGTGCCAGCAGCCCCGGCCACCGAGGGCCCGGCGAGCAGTACTTC	CASSPGHRGPGEQYF
TRBV7-2	TRBJ2-1	TRBD2	few	TGTGCCAGCAGCTTAGGCGGGGGACCCTACAATGAGCAGTTCTTC	CASSLGGGPYNEQFF
TRBV6-4	TRBJ2-1	.	.	TGTGCCAGCAGTGACAGGGGAGGAATCTACAATGAGCAGTTCTTC	CASSDRGGIYNEQFF
TRBV20-1	TRBJ1-3	.	.	TGCAGTGCTAGTGAGGGCAGTGTGGCTGGAAACACCATATATTTT	CSASEGSVAGNTIYF
TRBV4-1	TRBJ1-4	TRBD1	.	TGCGCCAGCAGCCAAGGGGGGGGACAGGGAGGAAAAAATGAAAAACTGTTTTTT	CASSQGGGQGGKNEKLFF
TRBV20-1	TRBJ2-1	TRBD2	.	TGCAGTGCTAGTGCCATGGCGGGGGGATACAATGAGCAGTTCTTC	CSASAMAGGYNEQFF
TRBV6-1	TRBJ2-6	TRBD2	.	TGTGCCAGCAGTGAGACGGGAGGGTCCTGGGCCAACGTCCTGACTTTC	CASSETGGSWANVLTF
TRBV7-6	TRBJ2-1	TRBD1	.	TGTGCCAGCAGCTTAGAACAGGGGGCCTACAATGAGCAGTTCTTC	CASSLEQGAYNEQFF
TRBV7-3	TRBJ1-6	TRBD1	few	TGTGCCAGCAGCTCGCAGGGGGCGAATTCACCCCTCCACTTT	CASSSQGANSPLHF
TRBV5-4	TRBJ1-2	TRBD1	.	TGTGCCAGCAGCTTTCGACAGGGGGAAGTTCATGGCTACACCTTC	CASSFRQGEVHGYTF
TRBV9	TRBJ1-1	.	.	TGTGCCAGCAGCGTAGCAGGGGAGACTGAAGCTTTCTTT	CASSVAGETEAFF
TRBV7-8	TRBJ2-1	TRBD1	once	TGTGCCAGCAGCAAGGACAGGGCGATCAATGAGCAGTTCTTC	CASSKDRAINEQFF
TRBV12-5	TRBJ2-3	.	.	TGTGCTAGTGGTTTGCGGGGGGCTTATGATACGCAGTATTTT	CASGLRGAYDTQYF
TRBV12-3/TRBV12-4	TRBJ2-4	.	.	TGTGCCAGCGGCCTTGGTACCGACATTCAGTACTTC	CASGLGTDIQYF
TRBV12-3/TRBV12-4	TRBJ2-7	.	.	TGTGCCAGCAGTTTTGACAGCTACGAGCAGTACTTC	CASSFDSYEQYF